Listed here is a single TCR beta chain. Other DNA sequences in the sample encode the same CDR3. The sample comes from a study of beta chain features in type 1 diabetes. In germline, CDR1 is SGHTA, CDR2 FQGNSA. Trimming cost V 0 bases and J 5 bases, with 4 bases left between them. The CDR3 is 12 amino acids. Expressed TCRB transcripts were sequenced because the isolated RNA had all been reverse transcribed beforehand. TCRdb keeps only in-frame clones here, not all; method: immunoSEQ multiplex PCR. The sample shows about 150,000 clones, 8.5% to 14% of them seen only once. The source of this sequence is a man between 18 and 29 years old in good health. The sequenced sample was central memory CD4+ T cells from blood. V and J are TRBV7-2 and TRBJ2-5, with D unresolved. The CDR3 region has the DNA TGTGCCAGCAGCTTAGCGCAGGAGACCCAGTACTTC. This gives the protein CASSLAQETQYF.